The source of this T cell receptor (beta chain) is a study of blood T cell repertoires in COVID-19. Here immunoSEQ multiplex PCR was the method, and the copy in TCRdb shows in-frame clones only, minus some. The sample carries about 60,000 clones, around 80% recorded once. V lost 8 bases to trimming and J lost 4 bases; unmatched junction nucleotides: 9. The CDR3 is 14 amino acids. Germline CDR1 is SGHRS and CDR2 is YFSETQ. This rearrangement joins TRBV5-1 to TRBJ2-3; TRBD2 matches 8 bases. The sequencing input was peripheral blood. The TCR comes from a woman of 80 years or more with acute or convalescent COVID-19. In nucleotides, the CDR3 is TGCGCCAGTGGACCGGGACTAGGCCCAGATACGCAGTATTTT. It codes for CASGPGLGPDTQYF. Complete variable domain (other parts from reference TRBV5-1 and TRBJ2-3): KAGVTQTPRYLIKTRGQQVTLSCSPISGHRSVSWYQQTPGQGLQFLFEYFSETQRNKGNFPGRFSGRQFSNSRSEMNVSTLELGDSALYLCASGPGLGPDTQYFGPGTRLTVL.